The 29 T cell receptor beta chains below were found in one sample sequenced in a study of Graves' ophthalmopathy and Graves' hyperthyroidism. RNA served as the template for amplifying TCR beta CDR3 regions. HTBI-primed RT-PCR formed the first round, and a multiplex PCR formed the second. TCRdb itself ran the multiplex PCR reads through MiXCR, one entry per CDR3 protein. This sample carries about 660,000 distinct CDR3 sequences, over 40% of them seen once, and the ten largest clones take 3.3%. What was sequenced was peripheral blood. The receptors were sampled from an adult man with Graves' ophthalmopathy.

This clonotype was recorded at least ten times. The gene calls are TRBV12-3 or TRBV12-4 and TRBJ1-5; 7 bases fit TRBD1. Trimming took 2 bases from V and 4 from J; bases not matched to a gene: 8. This CDR3 comprises 16 residues. The DNA for the CDR3 is TGTGCCAGCAGTTTATCGGTTGGACAGGTAAATCAGCCCCAGCATTTT. This encodes CASSLSVGQVNQPQHF.

This clonotype was seen only a few times. This sequence joins TRBV7-8 and TRBJ1-3, with D maybe TRBD1 (5 bases). Trimming took off 7 bases at V and 0 bases at J, with 19 bases between the two ends. Germline V gives CDR1 SGHVS, CDR2 FQNEAQ. The CDR3 contains 17 residues. As DNA, the CDR3 is TGTGCCAGCACTTTAATGGGGCGGGAGAGCTCTGGAAACACCATATATTTT. This translates into CASTLMGRESSGNTIYF.

The genes are TRBV29-1 and TRBJ1-3, with 7 positions matching TRBD1. This CDR3 is 15 amino acids long. Losses at the gene ends were 8 bases for V and 1 base for J; bases not matched to a gene: 11. Germline CDR1 and CDR2: SQVTM and ANQGSEA. The CDR3 is CSQAMNRGSGNTIYF. The CDR3 DNA sequence: TGCAGCCAAGCTATGAACAGGGGATCTGGAAACACCATATATTTT. Drawing the rest from reference TRBV29-1 and TRBJ1-3, the complete variable domain is SAVISQKPSRDICQRGTSLTIQCQVDSQVTMMFWYRQQPGQSLTLIATANQGSEATYESGFVIDKFPISRPNLTFSTLTVSNMSPEDSSIYLCSQAMNRGSGNTIYFGEGSWLTVV.

This chain links TRBV25-1 with TRBJ1-4, with a possible D match to TRBD1 (5 bases). The V and J ends lost 3 bases and 8 bases respectively, with 13 bases between them. This CDR3 has 14 residues. The V gene's germline CDR1 is MGHDK and CDR2 SYGVNS. CDR3 residues: CASSDSWGEEKLFF. CDR3 nucleotide sequence: TGTGCCAGCAGTGATTCTTGGGGCGAGGAAAAACTGTTTTTT.

This clonotype has at least ten counts. The J gene is TRBJ2-7, the V gene TRBV12-3 or TRBV12-4; TRBD2 agrees at 7 bases. With V trimmed by 3 bases and J by 2 bases, 1 base remained unmatched. The CDR3 has 13 residues. The CDR3 DNA follows: TGTGCCAGCAGTTTGGCGGGAGCCTACGAGCAGTACTTC. Encoded protein: CASSLAGAYEQYF.

The V call is TRBV4-3, the J call TRBJ2-5; the D gene is possibly TRBD2 (5 bases). Trimming cost V 4 bases and J 0 bases, with 24 bases left between them. Germline V gene data show CDR1 as LGHNA and CDR2 as YSLEER. This CDR3 is 19 amino acids long. The CDR3 DNA reads as TGCGCCAGCAGCCGAGAACTAGTTGATCGCCCCGGGTACCAAGAGACCCAGTACTTC. Its protein product is CASSRELVDRPGYQETQYF.

Comments on this clonotype: Being one base from a much bigger clone, this may be a read error. The CDR3 end shows no conserved phenylalanine or tryptophan, and so a read error is likely. V is TRBV14 and J is TRBJ1-2; D not resolved. The length of the CDR3 is 16 residues. V lost 0 bases and J lost 2, with 13 bases in between. The germline V gene encodes CDR1 SGHDN and CDR2 FVKESK. CDR3 loop: CASSQDKGQYNYGYTL. The CDR3 nucleotides read TGTGCCAGCAGCCAAGATAAAGGGCAGTACAACTATGGCTACACCCTC.

The chain recombines TRBV7-6 with TRBJ1-4, with 9 bases fitting TRBD1. Per the germline V gene, CDR1 is SGHVS and CDR2 is FNYEAQ. The CDR3 loop spans 14 amino acids. J gave up 10 bases and V 2 bases, and 5 bases lay outside the gene matches. In DNA, the CDR3 is TGTGCCAGCAGCTTACGGACGACAGGGGGAAAACTGTTTTTT. The encoded protein is CASSLRTTGGKLFF.

In nucleotides, the CDR3 is TGTGCCAGCAGCTTAGGACGACAGGGGGCGGGTGAAAAACTGTTTTTT. It yields the protein CASSLGRQGAGEKLFF. The chain has TRBV2 and TRBJ1-4; 10 nucleotides line up with TRBD1. V trimming: 6 bases; J trimming: 7 bases; junction bases outside the gene matches: 11. Germline-derived CDR1 and CDR2 are SNHLY and FYNNEI. This CDR3 spans 16 amino acids.

On this clonotype: A much larger clone lies a single base off, so this may be a read error. The chain couples TRBV7-9 to TRBJ2-5, with D hard to call. Germline V gene data show CDR1 as SEHNR and CDR2 as FQNEAQ (reference sequence). The CDR3 runs to 14 residues. Trimming pared 3 bases from V and 4 bases from J, leaving 12 bases between. The CDR3 region is CASSLAANRETQYF. For the CDR3, the DNA is TGTGCCAGCAGCTTGGCCGCAAACCGAGAGACCCAGTACTTC.

This clonotype showed up many times. V gene TRBV7-8 combines with J gene TRBJ1-1; no clear D. Germline CDR1 is SGHVS and CDR2 is FQNEAQ. Trimming stripped 0 bases from V and 1 base from J, with 9 bases between. This CDR3 has 15 amino acids. The CDR3 here is CASSLALRRNTEAFF. CDR3 nucleotide sequence: TGTGCCAGCAGCTTAGCGCTGAGACGGAACACTGAAGCTTTCTTT.

The chain combines TRBV12-3 or TRBV12-4 with TRBJ2-2; maybe TRBD2 (6 bases). Trimming shortened V by 6 bases and J by 1 base, and 15 bases separated the two germline ends. This CDR3 contains 16 residues. The DNA for the CDR3 is TGTGCCAGCAGCGGTGCCGGGAGAAGGAACACCGGGGAGCTGTTTTTT. Amino acids: CASSGAGRRNTGELFF.

This clonotype was detected many times. The chain has TRBV25-1 and TRBJ2-3; D ambiguous. Germline lookup yields CDR1 MGHDK and CDR2 SYGVNS. The CDR3 is 14 amino acids. V was pared by 5 bases and J by 1 base, with 10 bases between. CDR3 region: CASSPDTGTDTQYF. CDR3 nucleotide sequence: TGTGCCAGCAGTCCTGACACAGGCACAGATACGCAGTATTTT. The variable domain in full, completed from reference TRBV25-1 and TRBJ2-3, reads EADIYQTPRYLVIGTGKKITLECSQTMGHDKMYWYQQDPGMELHLIHYSYGVNSTEKGDLSSESTVSRIRTEHFPLTLESARPSHTSQYLCASSPDTGTDTQYFGPGTRLTVL.

In the case of this clonotype: One base away lies a much larger clone, so this may be a sequencing read error. J is TRBJ1-2 and V is TRBV4-1; D remains unclear. V lost 8 bases, J lost 0 bases, and 13 bases lay in between. Germline CDR1 and CDR2: MGHRA and YSYEKL. The CDR3 contains 14 residues. CDR3 amino acids: CASFANGTNYGYTF. The CDR3 DNA reads TGCGCCAGCTTTGCGAACGGGACTAACTATGGCTACACCTTC.

The J gene is TRBJ1-4, the V gene TRBV29-1; 9 bases line up with TRBD1. The CDR3 consists of 14 residues. With 4 bases clipped from V and 6 bases from J, the junction kept 6 bases outside the gene matches. Germline CDR1 is SQVTM and CDR2 is ANQGSEA. Here the CDR3 reads CSVADRGFDEKLFF. The CDR3 DNA sequence: TGCAGCGTTGCGGACAGGGGTTTTGATGAAAAACTGTTTTTT.

The rearrangement uses TRBV20-1 and TRBJ1-1, with D possibly TRBD1 on 6 matching bases. Looked up from germline, CDR1 is DFQATT and CDR2 is SNEGSKA (reference sequence). V gave up 4 bases and J gave up 1 base, with 13 bases separating them. This CDR3 has 14 amino acids. The CDR3 DNA follows: TGCAGTGCTACAGGGGAGGGGCAGAACACTGAAGCTTTCTTT. Translating it yields CSATGEGQNTEAFF.

In this sample, this clonotype turned up many times. The chain joins TRBV2 to TRBJ2-7; D not resolved. Germline-derived CDR1 and CDR2 are SNHLY and FYNNEI. V was pared by 7 bases and J by 2 bases, with 12 bases between. This CDR3 is built from 13 residues. The CDR3 DNA follows: TGTGCCAGCACCCAGGACCGCGCCTACGAGCAGTACTTC. It is translated as CASTQDRAYEQYF. Based on the CDR3 plus reference TRBV2 and TRBJ2-7, the full variable domain is EPEVTQTPSHQVTQMGQEVILRCVPISNHLYFYWYRQILGQKVEFLVSFYNNEISEKSEIFDDQFSVERPDGSNFTLKIRSTKLEDSAMYFCASTQDRAYEQYFGPGTRLTVT.

The chain links TRBV12-3 or TRBV12-4 to TRBJ2-2; no definite D call. The CDR3 is 13 amino acids. Between the trimmed V and J ends, which lost 5 bases and 6 bases, there was a span of 10 bases. The CDR3, as DNA: TGTGCCAGCAGTCCTAGTTCCCCCGGGGAGCTGTTTTTT. This sequence encodes CASSPSSPGELFF.

There are many counts of this clonotype. The gene calls are TRBV9 and TRBJ1-5; D is possibly TRBD1 (5 bases). The CDR3 consists of 15 residues. The germline CDR1 and CDR2 sequences are SGDLS and YYNGEE. Trimming took 4 bases from V and 2 from J, leaving 13 bases between them. CDR3 nucleotides: TGTGCCAGCAGCCCAGGGATGGTGGGCAATCAGCCCCAGCATTTT. Amino acid sequence: CASSPGMVGNQPQHF.

This clonotype came up a few times. The V and J genes are TRBV6-6 and TRBJ2-5, with TRBD1 identical over 7 bases. Trimming took 1 base from V and 1 from J; bases not matched to a gene: 6. The CDR3 totals 16 residues. Germline values: CDR1 MNHNY, CDR2 SVGAGI (reference sequence). Here the CDR3 reads CASSYFGGTVQETQYF. CDR3 nucleotide sequence: TGTGCCAGCAGTTACTTCGGTGGGACAGTCCAAGAGACCCAGTACTTC.

The chain couples TRBV7-9 to TRBJ1-4; weak D call: TRBD1 (5 bases). CDR3 length: 15 amino acids. CDR1 and CDR2 (germline): SEHNR, FQNEAQ (reference sequence). Trimming cost V 5 bases and J 6 bases, with 16 bases left between them. CDR3: CASSVCRAPHEKLFF. CDR3 sequence (DNA): TGTGCCAGCAGCGTATGCAGGGCCCCCCATGAAAAACTGTTTTTT.

The chain has TRBV7-9 and TRBJ2-6, with D possibly TRBD2 on 5 matching bases. The length of the CDR3 is 14 residues. Trimming took 3 bases from V and 3 from J, leaving 6 bases between them. Germline V CDR1 and CDR2: SEHNR, FQNEAQ (reference sequence). CDR3 in amino acids: CASSFGNGANVLTF. CDR3 DNA: TGTGCCAGCAGCTTCGGGAATGGGGCCAACGTCCTGACTTTC.

CDR3 coding DNA: TGTGCCACCAGCAGCGCCTCGGGAGGGGGAGAGACCCAGTACTTC. Amino acid sequence: CATSSASGGGETQYF. The chain combines TRBV15 with TRBJ2-5, with TRBD2 matching 8 bases. The CDR3 totals 15 residues. With 3 bases clipped from V and 4 bases from J, the junction kept 7 bases outside the gene matches. Germline CDR1 reads LNHNV; CDR2 reads YYDKDF (reference sequence).

This sequence joins TRBV15 and TRBJ2-6; tentative D call: TRBD2 (6 bases). Per the germline V gene, CDR1 is LNHNV and CDR2 is YYDKDF (reference sequence). The V gene lost 9 bases and the J gene lost 4 bases, with 10 bases spanning the gap. The CDR3 contains 13 residues. CDR3 DNA sequence: TGTGCCACACGGCTAGCGGGGGCCAACGTCCTGACTTTC. This encodes CATRLAGANVLTF. Using reference TRBV15 and TRBJ2-6 for the parts outside the CDR3, the full variable domain is DAMVIQNPRYQVTQFGKPVTLSCSQTLNHNVMYWYQQKSSQAPKLLFHYYDKDFNNEADTPDNFQSRRPNTSFCFLDIRSPGLGDTAMYLCATRLAGANVLTFGAGSRLTVL.

Points on this clonotype: At one of its ends the junction is not consistent with the germline gene, which may arise from a read error. This chain joins TRBV15 and TRBJ2-7; D remains ambiguous. The CDR3 sequence is 14 residues long. CDR1 is LNHNV and CDR2 is YYDKDF in the germline V gene (reference sequence). CDR3 DNA sequence: TGTGCCACCAGCAGAGATCTCGGGCGCTACGAGCAATGCTTC. This translates into CATSRDLGRYEQCF.

Concerning this clonotype itself: Just one base apart from a much larger clone, this may be a read error. The chain links TRBV7-3 to TRBJ2-7; 12 positions agree with TRBD2. From germline, CDR1 is SGHTA and CDR2 FQGTGA. CDR3 length: 19 amino acids. The ends lost 3 bases at V and 6 bases at J; junction bases unmatched: 18. CDR3 sequence (DNA): TGTGCCAGCAGCTTCGACTCTCGACTAGCGGGAGAAGGGTTGGGCGAGCAGTACTTC. The encoded protein is CASSFDSRLAGEGLGEQYF.

Points on this clonotype: Its ends do not fully match the called genes, so a read error is possible. The CDR3 nucleotides read TGTGCCAGCAGTTACCCGGATCGGCTAGCGGGGGGCTCACACGAGCAGTACTTC. Translated: CASSYPDRLAGGSHEQYF. The V gene is TRBV10-3, the J gene TRBJ2-7; 11 nucleotides align to TRBD2. CDR3 length: 18 amino acids. CDR1 is ENHRY and CDR2 is SYGVKD in the germline V gene.

V is TRBV4-1 and J is TRBJ1-4; D is unresolved. CDR1 MGHRA and CDR2 YSYEKL come from the germline V gene. The germline V and J ends were trimmed by 7 bases and 0 bases, with 15 bases remaining between them. The CDR3 sequence is 16 residues long. Written as DNA, the CDR3 is TGCGCCAGCATAAAAGGAAGCCAATCAACTAATGAAAAACTGTTTTTT. The encoded protein is CASIKGSQSTNEKLFF.

Remarks on this clonotype: This could be a read error, since a much larger clone is one nucleotide away. CDR3 DNA sequence: TGCGCCAGCCGCCGGGACCAATATGGCTACACCTTC. Translation gives CASRRDQYGYTF. The chain couples TRBV4-1 to TRBJ1-2; tentative D call: TRBD1 (5 bases). The CDR3 runs 12 residues. The V end lost 8 bases, the J end lost 5 bases, and 12 bases lay between the germline ends. Germline loops: CDR1 MGHRA, CDR2 YSYEKL.